This T cell receptor (beta chain) was sequenced during a study of blood T cell repertoires in COVID-19 (dated by TCRdb to 2020 to 2022). For the wider study: Samples covering the acute and convalescent phases of COVID-19 were provided by collaborators in the United States, Italy and Spain. The samples were drawn from the first 160 participants of the ongoing ImmuneRACE study and from over a thousand subjects provided by 6 global collaborators. HLA class I and class II types, where available, came from metadata supplied by the sample provider rather than from assay-based typing. The sample metadata nearly always contained a de-identified subject ID, COVID-19 status, age in years and sex. The repertoires were released in a freely available public database meant as a resource for research on the immune response to SARS-CoV-2. The prospective study material was composed of cDNA or gDNA derived from T cells, B-cell-depleted T cells, or PBMCs. Deeply sampled blood TCRbeta repertoires from subjects exposed to, actively infected with, or recovered from COVID-19 were included in the dataset. General study outcomes and caveats: Clinical and demographic metadata were provided uncurated, with the amount varying by source and participant.

Including the terminal cysteine and phenylalanine, the CDR3 comprises 14 residues. Only the CDR3 DNA is retained, 42 bases long and in frame from the first base. Looking up the germline V gene yields CDR1 SGHVS and CDR2 FQNEAQ. The junction carries 7 bases between V and J, which are trimmed by 2 bases and 0 bases respectively. Turning to this clone: Its antigen is still unknown. No qualities accompany the bases; no much larger clone lies one base away.

Each collaborating institution followed its own protocols to collect whole blood in K2EDTA tubes. Collaborator samples were shipped for TCRbeta analysis as frozen whole blood, isolated PBMCs, or DNA extracted from either sample type. TCRbeta CDR3 regions were amplified from genomic DNA using the immunoSEQ Assay, a bias-controlled multiplex PCR. In the source study's methods: The number of nucleated cells in each sample was estimated from the amplification of reference gene primers within the assay. Sequence reads were collapsed and filtered to measure the absolute abundance of every unique TCRbeta CDR3 rearrangement. For each sample, productive Simpson clonality was calculated as the square root of Simpson's diversity index across productive rearrangements. What TCRdb holds here is the immuneACCESS table cut down to in-frame rearrangements. Part of the clones is not present; checked against another copy, under half of the missing clones reflect an unresolved V gene, and the others are unexplained. V, J and clone size are those of that table, while D and trimming were read from the DNA. The sample yields over 150,000 clones; roughly 84% were counted once. The ten largest clones represent roughly 9.2% of the sample.

The source of this sequence is a woman aged 80 or over with active or convalescent COVID-19. This chain is built from TRBV7-8 and TRBJ1-1, with the D gene uncertain. Sequencing input: peripheral blood. The nucleotide sequence reads as follows: TGTGCCAGCAGCTTACCCAGGATGAACACTGAAGCTTTCTTT. Its coded protein is CASSLPRMNTEAFF.